This is a list of T cell receptor beta chains from one sample in a study of spatial heterogeneity in lung cancer. Each CDR3 protein gets one entry after TCRdb re-called the 5' RACE reads with MiXCR. The sample lists roughly 17,000 distinct CDR3 sequences; under 20% were seen once. Sample: PBMCs, taken at surgery. The receptor set was obtained from a male donor with early-stage non-small cell lung cancer. The CDR3 runs from the conserved cysteine through the conserved F or W. A D gene is named only where the DNA matches it firmly. Not all rows give a size; the values are once, few, many and, for expanded clones, a class.

many	-	TRBV7-9	TRBJ1-1	TGTGCCAGCAGCTCTTTTGATCTAAACACTGAAGCTTTCTTT	CASSSFDLNTEAFF
medium-sized	-	TRBV7-9	TRBJ1-5	TGTGCCAGCAGCGCCGACATGAATCAGCCCCAGCATTTT	CASSADMNQPQHF
-	-	TRBV11-2	TRBJ2-1	TGTGCCAGCAGCTTAGAAATTAGCTCCTACAATGAGCAGTTCTTC	CASSLEISSYNEQFF
medium-sized	-	TRBV7-2	TRBJ1-1	TGTGCCAGCAGCTTAAATGCGAACACTGAAGCTTTCTTT	CASSLNANTEAFF
medium-sized	-	TRBV7-9	TRBJ2-1	TGTGCCAGCAGGACGTACGATGAGCAGTTCTTC	CASRTYDEQFF
few	TRBD1	TRBV29-1	TRBJ1-1	TGCAGCGTTGGACAGGGGGGTACTGAAGCTTTCTTT	CSVGQGGTEAFF
-	-	TRBV20-1	TRBJ1-1	TGCAGTGCTAGCCCGGGGAACACTGAAGCTTTCTTT	CSASPGNTEAFF
-	TRBD2	TRBV27	TRBJ2-1	TGTGCCAGCAGTTTAGGGACTAGCGGGAACAATGAGCAGTTCTTC	CASSLGTSGNNEQFF
-	TRBD1	TRBV7-3	TRBJ2-3	TGTGCCAGCAGCCACGGACAGGCCACAGATACGCAGTATTTT	CASSHGQATDTQYF
few	-	TRBV12-3/TRBV12-4	TRBJ1-1	TGTGCCAGCAGTTTAGCGGGGGAAGCTTTCTTT	CASSLAGEAFF
-	-	TRBV20-1	TRBJ2-5	TGCAGTGCTACCAGGGAACAAGAGACCCAGTACTTC	CSATREQETQYF
medium-sized	-	TRBV20-1	TRBJ2-7	TGCAGTGCTAGAGATGGAACGGGGGAGTCCTACGAGCAGTACTTC	CSARDGTGESYEQYF
many	TRBD1	TRBV2	TRBJ1-1	TGTGCCAGCAGTGAAAGTCGGACAGGAGGGGCTCCGGCTTTCTTT	CASSESRTGGAPAFF
medium-sized	-	TRBV29-1	TRBJ1-2	TGCAGCGTTGATACCTGGGACGACTTAGCCTATGGCTACACCTTC	CSVDTWDDLAYGYTF
-	TRBD2	TRBV29-1	TRBJ2-3	TGCAGCGTTGAACGGGAGGTGCCAGATACGCAGTATTTT	CSVEREVPDTQYF
-	TRBD1	TRBV29-1	TRBJ1-1	TGCAGCGTTGGGACAGGGAGCGGGAACACTGAAGCTTTCTTT	CSVGTGSGNTEAFF
-	-	TRBV9	TRBJ1-3	TGTGCCAGCAGCCCACTACCGGACAGCTCTGGAAACACCATATATTTT	CASSPLPDSSGNTIYF
many	TRBD1	TRBV12-3/TRBV12-4	TRBJ1-5	TGTGCCAGCAGTTCCGGGACAGCGGGAAACTTTCAGCCCCAGCATTTT	CASSSGTAGNFQPQHF
many	-	TRBV18	TRBJ1-1	TGTGCCAGCTCACCACCCGGGGACACTGAAGCTTTCTTT	CASSPPGDTEAFF
-	-	TRBV3-1	TRBJ2-1	TGTGCCAGCAGCCAAGGTCTTCAGGGGCATGCGGGCAATGAGCAGTTCTTC	CASSQGLQGHAGNEQFF
few	-	TRBV2	TRBJ2-3	TGTGCCAGCAATTACCTGCGCACAGATACGCAGTATTTT	CASNYLRTDTQYF
-	-	TRBV29-1	TRBJ2-7	TGCAGCGTTGAAGATCTAGGAGGCCACGAGCAGTACTTC	CSVEDLGGHEQYF
many	-	TRBV7-8	TRBJ2-2	TGTGCCAGCAGCTTATCGGACAGCCTTACCGGGGAGCTGTTTTTT	CASSLSDSLTGELFF
many	-	TRBV7-6	TRBJ2-7	TGTGCCAGCAGCTTAGGGGACGTTTCCTACGAGCAGTACTTC	CASSLGDVSYEQYF
-	TRBD1	TRBV27	TRBJ1-2	TGTGCCAGCAGTCCGCAAGACAGGGTTTTTGGCTACACCTTC	CASSPQDRVFGYTF
many	-	TRBV5-6	TRBJ2-2	TGTGCCAGCAGCTTGCCACAGAACACCGGGGAGCTGTTTTTT	CASSLPQNTGELFF